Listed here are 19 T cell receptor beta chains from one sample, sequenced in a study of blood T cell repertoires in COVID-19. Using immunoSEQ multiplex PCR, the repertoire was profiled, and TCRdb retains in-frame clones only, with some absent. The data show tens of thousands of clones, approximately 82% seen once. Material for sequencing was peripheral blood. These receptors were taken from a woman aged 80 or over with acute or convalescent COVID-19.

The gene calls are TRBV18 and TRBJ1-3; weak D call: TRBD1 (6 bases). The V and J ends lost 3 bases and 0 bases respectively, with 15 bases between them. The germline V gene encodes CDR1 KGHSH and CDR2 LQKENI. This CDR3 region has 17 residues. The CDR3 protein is CASSPPMGASSGNTIYF. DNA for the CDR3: TGTGCCAGCTCACCCCCGATGGGGGCCAGCTCTGGAAACACCATATATTTT.

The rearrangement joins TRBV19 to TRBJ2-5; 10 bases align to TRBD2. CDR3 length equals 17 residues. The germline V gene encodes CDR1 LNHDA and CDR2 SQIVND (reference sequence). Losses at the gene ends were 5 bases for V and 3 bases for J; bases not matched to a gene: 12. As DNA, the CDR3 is TGTGCCAGTAGTCCCCAGGGTCGAGCGGGGGGGAAAGAGACCCAGTACTTC. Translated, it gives CASSPQGRAGGKETQYF.

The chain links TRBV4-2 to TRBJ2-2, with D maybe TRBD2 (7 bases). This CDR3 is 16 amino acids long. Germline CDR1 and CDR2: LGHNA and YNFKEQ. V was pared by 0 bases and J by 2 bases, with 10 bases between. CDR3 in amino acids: CASSQERGANTGELFF. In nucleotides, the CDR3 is TGTGCCAGCAGCCAAGAACGGGGGGCTAACACCGGGGAGCTGTTTTTT.

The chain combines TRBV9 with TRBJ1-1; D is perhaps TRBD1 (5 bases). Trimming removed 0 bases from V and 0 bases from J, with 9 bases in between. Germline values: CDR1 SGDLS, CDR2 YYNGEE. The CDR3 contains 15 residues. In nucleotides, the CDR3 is TGTGCCAGCAGCGTAGTCGACAGCCTGAACACTGAAGCTTTCTTT. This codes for CASSVVDSLNTEAFF.

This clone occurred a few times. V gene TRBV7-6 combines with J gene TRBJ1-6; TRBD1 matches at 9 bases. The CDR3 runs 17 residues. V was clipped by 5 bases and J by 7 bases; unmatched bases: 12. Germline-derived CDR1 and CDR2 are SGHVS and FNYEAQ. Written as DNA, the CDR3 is TGTGCCAGCAGCCCCCTTCCGGCCGGGACAGGGAATTCACCCCTCCACTTT. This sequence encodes CASSPLPAGTGNSPLHF.

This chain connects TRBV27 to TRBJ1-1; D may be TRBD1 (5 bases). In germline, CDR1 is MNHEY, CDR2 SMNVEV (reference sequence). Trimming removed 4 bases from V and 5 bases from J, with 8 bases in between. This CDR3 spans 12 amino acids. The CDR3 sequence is CASSSTGTEAFF. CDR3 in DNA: TGTGCCAGCAGTTCAACAGGAACTGAAGCTTTCTTT.

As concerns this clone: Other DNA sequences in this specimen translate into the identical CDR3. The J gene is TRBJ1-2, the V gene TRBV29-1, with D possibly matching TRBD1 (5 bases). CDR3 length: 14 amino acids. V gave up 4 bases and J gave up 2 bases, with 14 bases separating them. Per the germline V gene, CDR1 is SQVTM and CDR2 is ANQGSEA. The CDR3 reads CSVAGTGGNYGYTF. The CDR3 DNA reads TGCAGCGTTGCCGGCACGGGGGGAAACTATGGCTACACCTTC.

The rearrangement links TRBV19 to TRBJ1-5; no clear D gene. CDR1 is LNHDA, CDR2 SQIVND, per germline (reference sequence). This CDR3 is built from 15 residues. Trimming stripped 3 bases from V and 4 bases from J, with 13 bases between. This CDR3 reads CASSIAVPSNQPQHF. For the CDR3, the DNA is TGTGCCAGTAGTATCGCGGTCCCTTCGAATCAGCCCCAGCATTTT.

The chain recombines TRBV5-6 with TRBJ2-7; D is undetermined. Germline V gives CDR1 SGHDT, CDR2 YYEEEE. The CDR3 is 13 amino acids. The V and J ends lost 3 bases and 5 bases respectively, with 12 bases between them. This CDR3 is CASSSTTRNEQYF. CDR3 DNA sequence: TGTGCCAGCAGCTCCACAACCAGGAACGAGCAGTACTTC.

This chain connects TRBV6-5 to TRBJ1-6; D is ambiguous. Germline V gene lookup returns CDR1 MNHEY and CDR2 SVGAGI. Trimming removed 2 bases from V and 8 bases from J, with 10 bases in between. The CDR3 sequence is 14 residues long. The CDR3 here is CASSYDPTHSPLHF. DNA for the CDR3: TGTGCCAGCAGTTACGATCCGACTCATTCACCCCTCCACTTT.

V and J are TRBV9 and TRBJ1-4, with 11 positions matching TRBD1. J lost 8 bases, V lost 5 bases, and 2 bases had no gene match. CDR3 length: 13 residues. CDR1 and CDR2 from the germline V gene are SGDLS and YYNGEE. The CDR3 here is CASSRTGGEKLFF. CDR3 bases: TGTGCCAGCAGTAGGACAGGGGGCGAAAAACTGTTTTTT.

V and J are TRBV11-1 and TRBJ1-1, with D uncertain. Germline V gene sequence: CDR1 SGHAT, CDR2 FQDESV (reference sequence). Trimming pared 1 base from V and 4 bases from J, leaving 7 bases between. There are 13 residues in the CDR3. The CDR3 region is CASSLGQATEAFF. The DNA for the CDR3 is TGTGCCAGCAGCTTAGGGCAGGCCACTGAAGCTTTCTTT.

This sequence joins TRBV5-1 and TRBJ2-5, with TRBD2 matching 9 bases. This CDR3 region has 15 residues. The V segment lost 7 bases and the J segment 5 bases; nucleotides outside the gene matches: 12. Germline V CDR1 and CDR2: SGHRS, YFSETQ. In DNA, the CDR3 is TGCGCCAGCTCAGAAGCGGGGGGCCGGGGGGAGACCCAGTACTTC. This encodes CASSEAGGRGETQYF.

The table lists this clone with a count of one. The CDR3 DNA is TGTGCCAGCAGTTATCGTGGGGGAGCGGGAGGGGTAAATGAGCAGTTCTTC. Its protein product is CASSYRGGAGGVNEQFF. The chain combines TRBV25-1 with TRBJ2-1, with 10 bases fitting TRBD2. This CDR3 contains 17 residues. Germline V CDR1 and CDR2: MGHDK, SYGVNS. With V trimmed by 5 bases and J by 7 bases, 14 bases remained unmatched.

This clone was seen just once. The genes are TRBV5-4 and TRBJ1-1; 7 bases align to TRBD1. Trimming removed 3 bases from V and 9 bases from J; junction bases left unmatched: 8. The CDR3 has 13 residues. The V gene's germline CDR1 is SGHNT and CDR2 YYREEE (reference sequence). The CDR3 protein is CASSSGTGEQAFF. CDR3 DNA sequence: TGTGCCAGCAGCTCCGGCACAGGGGAGCAAGCTTTCTTT.

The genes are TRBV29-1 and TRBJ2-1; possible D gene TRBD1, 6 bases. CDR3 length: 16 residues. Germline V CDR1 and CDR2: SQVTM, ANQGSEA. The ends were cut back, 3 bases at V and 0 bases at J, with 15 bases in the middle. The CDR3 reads CSVEGFKGDSYNEQFF. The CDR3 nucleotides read TGCAGCGTTGAGGGCTTTAAGGGGGACTCCTACAATGAGCAGTTCTTC.

The CDR3 loop is CAWNPSGTDWTYGYTF. The CDR3 DNA follows: TGTGCCTGGAATCCCTCCGGGACAGATTGGACCTATGGCTACACCTTC. The V and J genes are TRBV30 and TRBJ1-2; TRBD1 agrees at 7 bases. V lost 4 bases, J lost 4 bases, and 15 bases stayed unmatched. CDR1 GTSNPN and CDR2 SVGIG come from the germline V gene (reference sequence). The CDR3 contains 16 residues.

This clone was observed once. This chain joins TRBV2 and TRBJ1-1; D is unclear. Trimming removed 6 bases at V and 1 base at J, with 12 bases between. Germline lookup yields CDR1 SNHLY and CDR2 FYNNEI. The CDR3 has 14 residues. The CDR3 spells CASRFWAENTEAFF. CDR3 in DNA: TGTGCCAGCAGATTTTGGGCAGAGAACACTGAAGCTTTCTTT.

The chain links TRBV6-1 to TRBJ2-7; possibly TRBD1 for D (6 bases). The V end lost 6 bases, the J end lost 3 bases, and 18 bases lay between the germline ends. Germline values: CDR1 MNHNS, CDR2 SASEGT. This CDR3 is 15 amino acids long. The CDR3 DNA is TGTGCCAGCAGGGTGGGGGCAGGGCCCTACTACGAGCAGTACTTC. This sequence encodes CASRVGAGPYYEQYF.